This T cell receptor beta chain was sequenced for a study of chemoradiotherapy in HPV16-positive cancers. Study observations and caveats: HPV-responsive T-cell expansion during chemoradiotherapy was linked to improved recurrence-free survival in HPV16-positive patients.

The repertoire was sequenced with immunoSEQ multiplex PCR; TCRdb's copy has only in-frame clones and lacks some. This table holds about 22,000 clones, around two thirds found once. Germline V CDR1 and CDR2: LGHNA, YSLEER. The junction had 0 bases not matched to a gene; V was cut back by 1 base and J by 0 bases. This CDR3 has 15 residues. About this clone itself: What it binds is unknown.

The source is a human donor with HPV-associated anogenital cancer. The sample was gathered from a patient who underwent chemoradiotherapy. J is TRBJ2-1 and V is TRBV4-3; TRBD2 aligns across 7 bases. CDR3 nucleotides: TGCGCCAGCAGCCAAGGCGGGAGCTCCTACAATGAGCAGTTCTTC. Translation: CASSQGGSSYNEQFF.